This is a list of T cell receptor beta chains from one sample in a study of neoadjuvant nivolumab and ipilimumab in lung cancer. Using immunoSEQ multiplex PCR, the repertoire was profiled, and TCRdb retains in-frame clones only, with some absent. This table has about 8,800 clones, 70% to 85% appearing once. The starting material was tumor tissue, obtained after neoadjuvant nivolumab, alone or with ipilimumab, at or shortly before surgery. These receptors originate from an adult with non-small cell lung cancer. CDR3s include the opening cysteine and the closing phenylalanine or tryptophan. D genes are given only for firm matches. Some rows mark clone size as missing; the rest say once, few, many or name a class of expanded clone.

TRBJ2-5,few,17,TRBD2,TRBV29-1,CSVVGLAGQALQETQYF,TGCAGCGTTGTTGGACTAGCGGGCCAAGCGTTACAAGAGACCCAGTACTTC
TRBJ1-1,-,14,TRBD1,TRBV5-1,CASSARDRDTEAFF,TGCGCCAGCAGCGCGAGGGACAGGGACACTGAAGCTTTCTTT
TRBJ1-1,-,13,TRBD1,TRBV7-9,CASSFGQGAEAFF,TGTGCCAGCAGCTTTGGGCAGGGGGCTGAAGCTTTCTTT
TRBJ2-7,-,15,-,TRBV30,CAWSRGPGDTLEQYF,TGTGCCTGGAGTCGGGGACCGGGAGATACGCTCGAGCAGTACTTC
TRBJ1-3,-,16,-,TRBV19,CASRESPTSSGNTIYF,TGTGCCAGTAGAGAGAGCCCCACCTCCTCTGGAAACACCATATATTTT
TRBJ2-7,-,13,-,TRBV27,CASSFLGGYEQYF,TGTGCCAGCAGTTTTTTGGGGGGCTACGAGCAGTACTTC
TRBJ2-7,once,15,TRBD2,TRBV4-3,CASSQALAGTYEQYF,TGCGCCAGCAGCCAAGCACTAGCGGGGACCTACGAGCAGTACTTC
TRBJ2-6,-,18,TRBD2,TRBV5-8,CASSLALAGVSGANVLTF,TGTGCCAGCAGCTTGGCTCTAGCGGGAGTATCTGGGGCCAACGTCCTGACTTTC
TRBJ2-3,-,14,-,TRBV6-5,CATPRGDSTDTQYF,TGTGCCACCCCGCGAGGGGATAGCACAGATACGCAGTATTTT
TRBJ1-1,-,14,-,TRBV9,CASTVDSLNTEAFF,TGTGCCAGCACGGTGGACAGCCTGAACACTGAAGCTTTCTTT
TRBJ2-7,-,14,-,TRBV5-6,CASSLPGLVQEQYF,TGTGCCAGCAGCTTACCGGGACTGGTTCAGGAGCAGTACTTC
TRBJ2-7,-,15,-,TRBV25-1,CASSDISVRGAEQYF,TGTGCCAGCAGTGATATTAGTGTTCGAGGGGCCGAGCAGTACTTC
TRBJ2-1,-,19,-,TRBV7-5,CVRVRMMGLAEAGHNEQFF,TGTGTCAGAGTCCGGATGATGGGACTAGCGGAAGCTGGACACAATGAGCAGTTCTTC
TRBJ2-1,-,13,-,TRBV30,CAWSVRVENEQFF,TGTGCCTGGAGTGTGAGAGTGGAAAATGAGCAGTTCTTC
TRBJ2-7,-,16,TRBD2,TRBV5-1,CASSFRGREDSYEQYF,TGCGCCAGCAGCTTTCGGGGGCGGGAGGACTCCTACGAGCAGTACTTC
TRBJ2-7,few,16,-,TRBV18,CASSPISSGDTYEQYF,TGTGCCAGCTCACCCATCAGTTCAGGGGACACCTACGAGCAGTACTTC
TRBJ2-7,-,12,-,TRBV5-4,CASSGQGYEQYF,TGTGCCAGCAGTGGGCAGGGCTACGAGCAGTACTTC
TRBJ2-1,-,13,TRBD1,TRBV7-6,CASNRGDNQEQFF,TGTGCCAGCAACAGGGGGGATAATCAGGAGCAGTTCTTC
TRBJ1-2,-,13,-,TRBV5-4,CASSPDRSYGYTF,TGTGCCAGCAGCCCCGACAGGAGTTATGGCTACACCTTC
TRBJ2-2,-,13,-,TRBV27,CATTRTATGELFF,TGTGCCACCACCAGGACAGCCACCGGGGAGCTGTTTTTT
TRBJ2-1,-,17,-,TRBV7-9,CASSSGYSGLRSNEQFF,TGTGCCAGCAGCTCAGGATATAGCGGCCTACGCTCCAATGAGCAGTTCTTC
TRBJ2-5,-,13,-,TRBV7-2,CASSPGGGETQYF,TGTGCCAGCAGCCCCGGTGGTGGAGAGACCCAGTACTTC
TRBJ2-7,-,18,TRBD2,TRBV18,CASSPPYDRTSGSYEQYF,TGTGCCAGCTCACCACCGTATGACCGGACTAGCGGGAGCTACGAGCAGTACTTC
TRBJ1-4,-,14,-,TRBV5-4,CASSFGTYNEKLFF,TGTGCCAGCAGCTTCGGGACATATAATGAAAAACTGTTTTTT
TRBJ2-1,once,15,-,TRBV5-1,CASSLEEVSYNEQFF,TGCGCCAGCAGCTTGGAGGAGGTCAGCTACAATGAGCAGTTCTTC
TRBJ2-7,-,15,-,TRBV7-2,CASSSARGALYEQYF,TGTGCCAGCAGCTCAGCTCGGGGGGCTCTCTACGAGCAGTACTTC
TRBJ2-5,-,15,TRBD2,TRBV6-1,CASSELAGGQETQYF,TGTGCCAGCAGTGAACTAGCGGGAGGGCAAGAGACCCAGTACTTC
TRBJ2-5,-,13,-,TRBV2,CASSTGIQETQYF,TGTGCCAGCAGTACTGGAATACAAGAGACCCAGTACTTC